Shown below are 9 T cell receptor beta chains from a single sample sequenced in a study of human T cells and chemical hapten exposure. Noted time point: patch test 1, 2 weeks after DPC sensitization. As to treatment: therapeutic diphenylcyclopropenone sensitization with weekly scalp DPC. Total RNA extraction was carried out from unfractionated whole blood. TCRdb reprocessed the RACE reads with MiXCR, giving one entry per CDR3 protein. The table has about 34,000 distinct CDR3 sequences, around 6.4% seen once. The specimen was whole blood, collected in connection with sensitization to the hapten diphenylcyclopropenone (DPC). The receptor set was obtained from a woman in her twenties or thirties with alopecia areata. Some clones in this sample may be carry-over from other donors' samples.

This clonotype has a count of ten or more. V usage is TRBV4-3 and J usage is TRBJ1-6; D is perhaps TRBD1 (5 bases). V was clipped by 0 bases and J by 4 bases, with 10 bases between them. The germline V gene encodes CDR1 LGHNA and CDR2 YSLEER. The CDR3 totals 16 residues. This chain's CDR3 is CASSQDPGQYNSPLHF. The CDR3 DNA reads TGCGCCAGCAGCCAAGACCCCGGACAATATAATTCACCCCTCCACTTT.

The V call is TRBV27, the J call TRBJ2-3; either TRBD1 or TRBD2 may fit D (5 bases each). The ends were cut back, 4 bases at V and 4 bases at J, with 21 bases in the middle. The CDR3 extends over 17 amino acids. Per germline, CDR1 MNHEY and CDR2 SMNVEV (reference sequence). CDR3 nucleotides: TGTGCCAGCAGTTCGGGGACGGCTACGCCGGTCCCAGATACGCAGTATTTT. It specifies CASSSGTATPVPDTQYF.

The chain carries TRBV7-9 and TRBJ1-2; 9 bases line up with TRBD1. The CDR3 consists of 14 residues. Germline V gene sequence: CDR1 SEHNR, CDR2 FQNEAQ (reference sequence). V lost 8 bases to trimming and J lost 3 bases; unmatched junction nucleotides: 7. The CDR3: CASGSTGGYYGYTF. In DNA, the CDR3 is TGTGCCAGCGGGTCGACAGGGGGGTACTATGGCTACACCTTC.

This clonotype has a handful of counts. V is TRBV4-3 and J is TRBJ1-1, with 8 bases matching TRBD1. J gave up 2 bases and V 4 bases, and 6 bases lay outside the gene matches. There are 15 residues in the CDR3. CDR1 and CDR2 from the germline V gene are LGHNA and YSLEER. The CDR3 DNA reads TGCGCCAGCAGCCTATGGACAGGGAGAAACACTGAAGCTTTCTTT. Residues: CASSLWTGRNTEAFF.

This clonotype was found many times. The rearrangement joins TRBV12-3 or TRBV12-4 to TRBJ2-7, with 10 bases that match TRBD2. Unmatched junction bases numbered 6, after V lost 6 bases and J lost 1 base. The CDR3 totals 15 residues. CDR3 DNA sequence: TGTGCCAGCAGGCAGCGGGGGGGGACTTCCTACGAGCAGTACTTC. Its protein product is CASRQRGGTSYEQYF.

This clonotype is medium-sized. The chain carries TRBV27 and TRBJ2-7, with 8 bases that match TRBD1. The V segment lost 3 bases and the J segment 2 bases; nucleotides outside the gene matches: 3. The CDR3 has 14 residues. The germline V gene encodes CDR1 MNHEY and CDR2 SMNVEV (reference sequence). The CDR3 protein is CASSFLGQAYEQYF. CDR3 DNA: TGTGCCAGCAGTTTTCTGGGACAGGCCTACGAGCAGTACTTC.

The chain links TRBV11-2 to TRBJ2-3, with a tentative D call TRBD2 (5 bases). Trimming shortened V by 0 bases and J by 2 bases, and 15 bases separated the two germline ends. Germline lookup yields CDR1 SGHAT and CDR2 FQNNGV. The CDR3 extends over 17 amino acids. CDR3 sequence (DNA): TGTGCCAGCAGCTTAGATGGCTCGGGGTTATACACAGATACGCAGTATTTT. It yields the protein CASSLDGSGLYTDTQYF.

The CDR3, as DNA: TGTGCCAGCAGTCGGCGCCGGGCGCACACTGAAGCTTTCTTT. This sequence encodes CASSRRRAHTEAFF. The J gene is TRBJ1-1, the V gene TRBV12-3 or TRBV12-4, with D unclear. The CDR3 length is 14 residues. The V end was cut by 5 bases, the J end by 3 bases, with 13 bases between.

This clonotype came up a few times. V is TRBV4-1 and J is TRBJ1-6; the D gene is possibly TRBD1 (5 bases). This CDR3 has 13 amino acids. The V gene's germline CDR1 is MGHRA and CDR2 YSYEKL. The V and J ends lost 5 bases and 8 bases respectively, with 10 bases between them. The CDR3 DNA sequence: TGCGCCAGCAGCGTACCGACAGATTCACCCCTCCACTTT. Its protein is CASSVPTDSPLHF.